This note documents a single T cell receptor (beta chain) sequence. Its antigen remains unknown. While unrecorded immune exposures were likely, the donors were nominally healthy when sampled. The study ran its PCR with 60 Vbeta and 13 Jbeta primers. The method was immunoSEQ multiplex PCR; TCRdb's version includes in-frame clones alone and lacks a portion of them. The repertoire holds about 190,000 clones, with 78% as singletons. This sample is part of a study of cytomegalovirus exposure and HLA in healthy donors. Study outcomes and limitations: About 180 TCR beta chains were listed as cytomegalovirus-associated.

J lost 3 bases, V lost 3 bases, and 6 bases had no gene match. In germline, CDR1 is MDHEN, CDR2 SYDVKM. The CDR3 is 15 residues long. The sample consisted of PBMCs. V and J are TRBV28 and TRBJ2-7, with TRBD1 identical over 9 bases. This receptor was obtained from a woman aged 25-40 years in good health and CMV-seropositive. CDR3 sequence reads: CASSFRTGVNYEQYF. CDR3 DNA sequence: TGTGCCAGCAGTTTCCGGACAGGGGTTAACTACGAGCAGTACTTC.